The 8 T cell receptor beta chains below were found in one sample sequenced in a study of cytomegalovirus exposure and HLA in healthy donors. A multiplex PCR was run with 60 Vbeta primers and 13 Jbeta primers. The repertoire was sequenced with immunoSEQ multiplex PCR; TCRdb's copy has only in-frame clones and lacks some. The table lists 120,000 to 150,000 clones, 75% to 85% of them singletons. Source material: PBMCs. Every receptor here comes from a female donor in good health and CMV-seronegative.

This sequence joins TRBV2 and TRBJ2-3; D possibly corresponds to TRBD2 (5 bases). CDR3 length: 15 residues. Germline values: CDR1 SNHLY, CDR2 FYNNEI. V lost 4 bases, J lost 5 bases, and 16 bases lay in between. This chain's CDR3 is CASSVPPAGGDTQYF. In DNA form, the CDR3 reads TGTGCCAGCAGTGTCCCGCCGGCGGGCGGAGATACGCAGTATTTT.

This chain joins TRBV5-5 and TRBJ2-3; D is possibly TRBD2 (5 bases). V shed 0 bases and J shed 1 base, with 6 bases lying between them. The CDR3 runs to 14 residues. Germline-derived CDR1 and CDR2 are SGHKS and YYEKEE (reference sequence). CDR3 in amino acids: CASSLERRTDTQYF. The CDR3 nucleotides read TGTGCCAGCAGCTTGGAGCGGCGCACAGATACGCAGTATTTT.

J is TRBJ2-2 and V is TRBV5-1, with D perhaps matching TRBD2 (6 bases). CDR3 length equals 15 residues. V was trimmed by 0 bases and J by 2 bases, leaving 8 bases between them. Per germline, CDR1 SGHRS and CDR2 YFSETQ. The DNA for the CDR3 is TGCGCCAGCAGCTTGGGGGCGGGAAACACCGGGGAGCTGTTTTTT. The encoded protein is CASSLGAGNTGELFF.

This clone was detected only a few times. This chain connects TRBV27 to TRBJ1-1; D might be TRBD1 (5 bases). Trimming cost V 0 bases and J 7 bases, with 9 bases left between them. The CDR3 runs to 13 residues. Germline CDR1 reads MNHEY; CDR2 reads SMNVEV (reference sequence). The CDR3 DNA reads as TGTGCCAGCAGTTTATCGGGGGGTGATGAAGCTTTCTTT. Protein sequence: CASSLSGGDEAFF.

The CDR3 sequence is CASSVESRDTRTDTQYF. CDR3 DNA sequence: TGTGCCAGCAGCGTAGAGAGCCGGGACACCCGCACAGATACGCAGTATTTT. The chain uses TRBV9 and TRBJ2-3, with D possibly being TRBD1 (6 bases). Germline CDR1 SGDLS, CDR2 YYNGEE. This CDR3 spans 17 amino acids. Between the trimmed V and J ends, which lost 0 bases and 1 base, there was a span of 15 bases.

V gene TRBV7-9 combines with J gene TRBJ1-5; 9 bases align to TRBD1. Germline CDR1 SEHNR, CDR2 FQNEAQ (reference sequence). This CDR3 has 16 amino acids. V lost 5 bases to trimming and J lost 0 bases; unmatched junction nucleotides: 5. The CDR3 region is CASSVGDRASNQPQHF. CDR3 DNA: TGTGCCAGCAGCGTCGGGGACAGGGCTAGCAATCAGCCCCAGCATTTT.

This clone was observed a single time. The rearrangement joins TRBV10-3 to TRBJ1-6; the D gene is possibly TRBD1 (5 bases). V was trimmed by 3 bases and J by 7 bases, leaving 13 bases between them. This CDR3 comprises 15 residues. The germline CDR1 and CDR2 sequences are ENHRY and SYGVKD. CDR3 region: CAISDDRQPNSPLHF. In DNA, the CDR3 is TGTGCCATCAGTGATGACAGACAGCCCAATTCACCCCTCCACTTT.

The chain couples TRBV27 to TRBJ1-1; TRBD1 aligns across 7 bases. The germline gives CDR1 MNHEY, CDR2 SMNVEV (reference sequence). J gave up 3 bases and V 4 bases, and 8 bases lay outside the gene matches. CDR3 size: 15 residues. CDR3 in amino acids: CASSYRGRGDTEAFF. CDR3 DNA: TGTGCCAGCAGTTATAGGGGGCGGGGGGACACTGAAGCTTTCTTT.